This T cell receptor (beta chain) comes out of a study of T-cell reconstitution after alpha-beta-depleted transplantation in children. Construction of the TCRbeta library involved unique molecular identifiers. TCRdb independently ran MiXCR on the PCR reads; one entry per CDR3 protein. The sample lists around 500,000 distinct CDR3 sequences, under 25% occurring once. Study-wide findings and caveats: Where alpha-beta T cells came from about two months after transplant was reportedly several hundred expanded graft clones. In some patients, recipient T cells and intrathymic progenitors surviving conditioning explained high day-60 diversity. Hyperexpanded clones declined; after one year, newly produced T cells mostly supplied diversity.

This clonotype was recorded many times. Its antigen remains unknown. With 4 bases removed from V and 0 bases from J, the gap between germline ends came to 13 bases. The CDR3 contains 15 residues. The germline gives CDR1 SGHDT, CDR2 YYEEEE. The sequencing used PBMCs, mostly from graft donor cells, collected 360 days after TCRalphabeta/CD19-depleted stem cell transplant. The rearrangement links TRBV5-6 to TRBJ1-1, with D perhaps matching TRBD1 (6 bases). This receptor was taken from a boy under two years old who had a stem cell transplant for acute myeloid leukemia, so the T cells may come from the graft donor. The CDR3 is CASSAGDTMNTEAFF. The CDR3 nucleotides read TGTGCCAGCAGCGCAGGGGACACAATGAACACTGAAGCTTTCTTT.